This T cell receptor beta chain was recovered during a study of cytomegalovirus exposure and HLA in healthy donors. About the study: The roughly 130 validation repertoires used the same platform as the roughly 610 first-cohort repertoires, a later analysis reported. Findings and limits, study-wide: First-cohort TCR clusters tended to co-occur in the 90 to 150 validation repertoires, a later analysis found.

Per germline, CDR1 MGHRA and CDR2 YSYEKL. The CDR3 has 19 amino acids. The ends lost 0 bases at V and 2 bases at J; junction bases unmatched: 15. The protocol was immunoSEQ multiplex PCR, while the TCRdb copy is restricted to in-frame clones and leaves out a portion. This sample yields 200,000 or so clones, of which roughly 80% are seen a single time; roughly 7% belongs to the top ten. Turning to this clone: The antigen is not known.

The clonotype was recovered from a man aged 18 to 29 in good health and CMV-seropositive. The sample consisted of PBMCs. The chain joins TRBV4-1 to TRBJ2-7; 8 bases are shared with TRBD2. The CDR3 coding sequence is TGCGCCAGCAGCCAAGATGGAGGAGCGGGAGCGGGGGTACCCTACGAGCAGTACTTC. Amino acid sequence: CASSQDGGAGAGVPYEQYF.